This T cell receptor (beta chain) was sequenced during a study of T cell responses to AZD1222 COVID-19 vaccine. V trimming: 6 bases; J trimming: 3 bases; junction bases outside the gene matches: 10. CDR3 length: 16 amino acids. Germline CDR1 is LNHDA and CDR2 is SQIVND (reference sequence). Generated by immunoSEQ multiplex PCR, the TCRdb table keeps only in-frame clones and is missing some. This table has some 200,000 clones, roughly nine tenths appearing once. The material sequenced was peripheral blood, taken 28 days after the second AZD1222 dose. This rearrangement joins TRBV19 to TRBJ1-1, with 10 bases aligning to TRBD1. This sequence was found in an adult who received the AZD1222 COVID-19 vaccine. The CDR3 nucleotides are TGTGCCAGTAGCTGGGGACAGGGGAGTCCGTACACTGAAGCTTTCTTT. The encoded protein is CASSWGQGSPYTEAFF.